This record looks at one T cell receptor (beta chain) sequence and its context. What it recognizes is unknown. Orbital computed tomography, thyroid ultrasound, serum thyroxine and TRAb, and clinical symptoms together informed the diagnoses. This specimen comes from a study of T cells in Graves' hyperthyroidism and ophthalmopathy. Study context: Peripheral blood specimens were obtained at initial diagnosis, prior to any treatment. Study results and caveats: The majority of expanded thyroid clonotypes above 0.001 also appeared in blood.

This CDR3 has 15 amino acids. The germline V and J ends were trimmed by 6 bases and 0 bases, with 13 bases remaining between them. Germline V gives CDR1 SGHNT, CDR2 YYREEE (reference sequence). Amplification of TCR beta CDR3 regions used RNA as the template. HTBI primers were employed in a first-round RT-PCR of the TCR CDR3. TCRdb independently ran MiXCR on the multiplex PCR reads; one entry per CDR3 protein. The repertoire holds nearly 600,000 distinct CDR3 sequences, with approximately 15% as singletons. The sample was blood. The sequence was obtained from a woman aged 18-29 years with Graves' ophthalmopathy. This rearrangement joins TRBV5-4 to TRBJ2-1, with a tentative D call TRBD1 (5 bases). The CDR3 here is CASTSPTGSYNEQFF. The CDR3 bases are TGTGCCAGCACCTCCCCCACAGGCTCCTACAATGAGCAGTTCTTC.